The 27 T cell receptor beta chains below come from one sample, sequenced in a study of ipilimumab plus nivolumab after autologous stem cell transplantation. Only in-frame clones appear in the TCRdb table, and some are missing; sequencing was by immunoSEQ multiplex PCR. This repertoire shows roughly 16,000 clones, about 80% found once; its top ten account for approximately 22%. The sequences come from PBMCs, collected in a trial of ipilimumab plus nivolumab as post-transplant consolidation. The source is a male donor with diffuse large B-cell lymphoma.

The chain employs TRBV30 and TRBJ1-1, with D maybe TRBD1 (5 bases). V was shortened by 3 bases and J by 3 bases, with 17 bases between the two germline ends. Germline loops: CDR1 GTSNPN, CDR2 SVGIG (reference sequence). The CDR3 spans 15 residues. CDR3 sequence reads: CAWSPRGLGDTEAFF. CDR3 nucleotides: TGTGCCTGGAGCCCACGGGGGTTGGGGGACACTGAAGCTTTCTTT. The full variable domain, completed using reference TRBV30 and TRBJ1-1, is SQTIHQWPATLVQPVGSPLSLECTVEGTSNPNLYWYRQAAGRGLQLLFYSVGIGQISSEVPQNLSASRPQDRQFILSSKKLLLSDSGFYLCAWSPRGLGDTEAFFGQGTRLTVV.

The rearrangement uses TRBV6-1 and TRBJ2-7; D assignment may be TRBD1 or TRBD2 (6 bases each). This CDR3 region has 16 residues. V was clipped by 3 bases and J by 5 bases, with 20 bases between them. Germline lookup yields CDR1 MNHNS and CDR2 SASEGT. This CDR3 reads CASSEIGSGASDEQYF. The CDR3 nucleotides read TGTGCCAGCAGTGAGATCGGATCGGGGGCTAGCGACGAGCAGTACTTC.

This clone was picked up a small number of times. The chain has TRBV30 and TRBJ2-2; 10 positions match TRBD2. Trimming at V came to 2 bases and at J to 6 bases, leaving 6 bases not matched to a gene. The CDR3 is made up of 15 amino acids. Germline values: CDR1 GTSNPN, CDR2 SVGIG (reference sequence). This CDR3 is CAWSRLAGDAGELFF. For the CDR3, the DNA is TGTGCCTGGAGTAGGCTAGCGGGGGATGCCGGGGAGCTGTTTTTT. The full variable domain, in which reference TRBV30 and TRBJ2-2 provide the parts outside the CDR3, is SQTIHQWPATLVQPVGSPLSLECTVEGTSNPNLYWYRQAAGRGLQLLFYSVGIGQISSEVPQNLSASRPQDRQFILSSKKLLLSDSGFYLCAWSRLAGDAGELFFGEGSRLTVL.

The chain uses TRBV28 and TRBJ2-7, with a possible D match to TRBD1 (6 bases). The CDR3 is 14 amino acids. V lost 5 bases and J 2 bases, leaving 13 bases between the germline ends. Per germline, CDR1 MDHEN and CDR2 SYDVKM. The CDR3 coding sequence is TGTGCCAGCAGTACCACAGGGTTCGCCTACGAGCAGTACTTC. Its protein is CASSTTGFAYEQYF. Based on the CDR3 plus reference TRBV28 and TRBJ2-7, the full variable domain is DVKVTQSSRYLVKRTGEKVFLECVQDMDHENMFWYRQDPGLGLRLIYFSYDVKMKEKGDIPEGYSVSREKKERFSLILESASTNQTSMYLCASSTTGFAYEQYFGPGTRLTVT.

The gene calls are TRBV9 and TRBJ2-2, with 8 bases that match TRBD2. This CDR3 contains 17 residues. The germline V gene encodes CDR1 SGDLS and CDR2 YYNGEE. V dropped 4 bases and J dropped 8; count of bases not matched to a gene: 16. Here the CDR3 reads CASSPRTSSERVGELFF. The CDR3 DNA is TGTGCCAGCAGCCCCCGGACTAGCAGCGAAAGAGTGGGGGAGCTGTTTTTT.

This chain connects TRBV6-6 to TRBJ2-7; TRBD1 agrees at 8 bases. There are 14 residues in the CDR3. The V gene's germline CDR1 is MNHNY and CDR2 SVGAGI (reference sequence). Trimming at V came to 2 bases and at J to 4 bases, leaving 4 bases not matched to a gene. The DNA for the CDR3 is TGTGCCAGCAGTTACCTCCAGGGGGCTTACGAGCAGTACTTC. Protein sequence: CASSYLQGAYEQYF.

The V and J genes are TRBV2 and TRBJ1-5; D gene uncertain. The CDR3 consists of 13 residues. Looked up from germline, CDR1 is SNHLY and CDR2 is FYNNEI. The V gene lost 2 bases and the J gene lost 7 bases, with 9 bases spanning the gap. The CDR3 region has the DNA TGTGCCAGCAGTGAACAGTGGAAACAGCCCCAGCATTTT. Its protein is CASSEQWKQPQHF.

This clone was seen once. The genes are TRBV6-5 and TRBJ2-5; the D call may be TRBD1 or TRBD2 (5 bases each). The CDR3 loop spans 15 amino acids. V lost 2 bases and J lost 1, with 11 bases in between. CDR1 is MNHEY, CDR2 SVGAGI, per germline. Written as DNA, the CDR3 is TGTGCCAGCAGTTACCCCACCGGGGCCCAAGAGACCCAGTACTTC. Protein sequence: CASSYPTGAQETQYF.

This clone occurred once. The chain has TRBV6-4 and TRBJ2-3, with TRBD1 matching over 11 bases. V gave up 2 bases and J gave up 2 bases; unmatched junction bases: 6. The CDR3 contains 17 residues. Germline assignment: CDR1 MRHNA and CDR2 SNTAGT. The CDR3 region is CASSDGTGGTYTDTQYF. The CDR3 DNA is TGTGCCAGCAGTGACGGGACAGGGGGGACGTACACAGATACGCAGTATTTT.

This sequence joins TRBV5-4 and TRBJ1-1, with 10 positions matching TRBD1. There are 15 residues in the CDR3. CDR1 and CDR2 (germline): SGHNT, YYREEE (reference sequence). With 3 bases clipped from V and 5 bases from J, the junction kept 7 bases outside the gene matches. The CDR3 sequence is CASSWGTGAGTEAFF. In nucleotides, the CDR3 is TGTGCCAGCAGCTGGGGGACAGGGGCCGGAACTGAAGCTTTCTTT.

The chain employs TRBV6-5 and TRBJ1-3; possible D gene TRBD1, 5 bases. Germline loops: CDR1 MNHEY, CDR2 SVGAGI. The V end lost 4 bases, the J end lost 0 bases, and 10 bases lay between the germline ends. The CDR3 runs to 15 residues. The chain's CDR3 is CASSSRDVSGNTIYF. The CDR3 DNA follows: TGTGCCAGCAGTTCCCGGGACGTCTCTGGAAACACCATATATTTT.

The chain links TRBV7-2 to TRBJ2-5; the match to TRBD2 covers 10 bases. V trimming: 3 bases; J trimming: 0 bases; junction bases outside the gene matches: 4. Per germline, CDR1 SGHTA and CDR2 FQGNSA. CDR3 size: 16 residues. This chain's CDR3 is CASSFLAGAYQETQYF. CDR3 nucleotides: TGTGCCAGCAGCTTCCTAGCGGGGGCGTACCAAGAGACCCAGTACTTC.

CDR3 nucleotide sequence: TGCGCCAGCAGCCCGGGACTCACGGCGGAGCAGTTCTTC. Translated: CASSPGLTAEQFF. The gene calls are TRBV5-1 and TRBJ2-1; D is perhaps TRBD2 (6 bases). V shed 4 bases and J shed 10 bases, with 15 bases lying between them. CDR3 length: 13 amino acids. Germline V gives CDR1 SGHRS, CDR2 YFSETQ.

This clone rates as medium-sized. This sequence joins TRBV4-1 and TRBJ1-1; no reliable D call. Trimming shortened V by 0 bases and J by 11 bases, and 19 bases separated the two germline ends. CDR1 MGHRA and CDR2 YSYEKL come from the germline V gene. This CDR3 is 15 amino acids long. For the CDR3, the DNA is TGCGCCAGCAGCCAAGATTATGGCAGATCTAAGAGTGCTTTCTTT. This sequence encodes CASSQDYGRSKSAFF.

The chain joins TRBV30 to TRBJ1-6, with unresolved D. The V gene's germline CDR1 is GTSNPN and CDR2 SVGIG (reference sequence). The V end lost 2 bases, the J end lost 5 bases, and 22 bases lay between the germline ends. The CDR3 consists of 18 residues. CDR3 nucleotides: TGTGCCTGGAGTCTTATTCAGCACGGGATGGGAAATAATTCACCCCTCCACTTT. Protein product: CAWSLIQHGMGNNSPLHF.

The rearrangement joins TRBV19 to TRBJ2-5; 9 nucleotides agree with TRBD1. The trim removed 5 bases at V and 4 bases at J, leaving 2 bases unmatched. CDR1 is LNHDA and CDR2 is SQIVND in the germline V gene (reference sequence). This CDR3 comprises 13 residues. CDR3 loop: CASSGTGSETQYF. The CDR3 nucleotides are TGTGCCAGTAGTGGGACAGGGTCAGAGACCCAGTACTTC. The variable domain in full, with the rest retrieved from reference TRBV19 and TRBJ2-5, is DGGITQSPKYLFRKEGQNVTLSCEQNLNHDAMYWYRQDPGQGLRLIYYSQIVNDFQKGDIAEGYSVSREKKESFPLTVTSAQKNPTAFYLCASSGTGSETQYFGPGTRLLVL.

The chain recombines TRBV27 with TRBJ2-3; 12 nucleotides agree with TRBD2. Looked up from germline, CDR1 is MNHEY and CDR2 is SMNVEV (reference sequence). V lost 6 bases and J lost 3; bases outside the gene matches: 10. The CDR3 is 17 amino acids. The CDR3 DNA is TGTGCCAGCAGACGACTAGCGGGGGCCGCCGCGACAGATACGCAGTATTTT. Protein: CASRRLAGAAATDTQYF.

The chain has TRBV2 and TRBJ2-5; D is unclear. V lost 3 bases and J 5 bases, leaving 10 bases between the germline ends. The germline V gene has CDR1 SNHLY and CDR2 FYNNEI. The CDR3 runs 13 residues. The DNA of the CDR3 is TGTGCCAGCAGTGACCTCACCGCGGAGACCCAGTACTTC. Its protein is CASSDLTAETQYF.

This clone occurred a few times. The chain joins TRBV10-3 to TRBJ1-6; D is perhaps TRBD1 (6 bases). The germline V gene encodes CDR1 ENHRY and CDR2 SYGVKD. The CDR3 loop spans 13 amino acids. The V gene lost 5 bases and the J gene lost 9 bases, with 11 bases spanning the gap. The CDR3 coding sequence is TGTGCCATCAGTACGGACAGTCTTTCACCCCTCCACTTT. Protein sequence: CAISTDSLSPLHF.

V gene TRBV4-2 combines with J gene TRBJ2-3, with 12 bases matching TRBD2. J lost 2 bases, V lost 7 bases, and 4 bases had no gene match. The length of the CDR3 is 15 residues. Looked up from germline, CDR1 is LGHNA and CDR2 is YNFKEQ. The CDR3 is CASNLAGGPTDTQYF. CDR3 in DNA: TGTGCCAGCAACCTAGCGGGGGGGCCCACAGATACGCAGTATTTT.

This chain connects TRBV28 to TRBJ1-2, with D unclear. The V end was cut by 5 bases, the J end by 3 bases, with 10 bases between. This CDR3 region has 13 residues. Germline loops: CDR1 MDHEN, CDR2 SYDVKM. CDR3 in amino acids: CASSPPGYYGYTF. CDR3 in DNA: TGTGCCAGCAGTCCCCCGGGGTACTATGGCTACACCTTC.

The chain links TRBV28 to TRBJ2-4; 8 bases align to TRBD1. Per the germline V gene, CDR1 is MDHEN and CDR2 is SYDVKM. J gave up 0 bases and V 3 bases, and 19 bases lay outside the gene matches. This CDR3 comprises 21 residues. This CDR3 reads CASSFEYGDRGANLAKNIQYF. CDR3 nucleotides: TGTGCCAGCAGTTTCGAATACGGAGACAGGGGAGCAAATTTAGCCAAAAACATTCAGTACTTC.

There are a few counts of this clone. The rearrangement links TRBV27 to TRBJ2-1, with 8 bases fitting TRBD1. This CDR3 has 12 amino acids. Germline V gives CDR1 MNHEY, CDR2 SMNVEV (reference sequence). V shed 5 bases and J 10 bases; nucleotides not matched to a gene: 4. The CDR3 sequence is CASSTTGGEQFF. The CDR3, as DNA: TGTGCCAGCAGTACAACAGGGGGAGAGCAGTTCTTC.

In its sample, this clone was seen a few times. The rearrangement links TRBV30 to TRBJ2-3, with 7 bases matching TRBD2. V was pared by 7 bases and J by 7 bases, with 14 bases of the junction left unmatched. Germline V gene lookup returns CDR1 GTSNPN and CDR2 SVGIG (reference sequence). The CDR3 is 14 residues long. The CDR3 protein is CAYTGGPIANTQYF. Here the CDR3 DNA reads TGTGCCTATACGGGAGGTCCGATCGCAAATACGCAGTATTTT.

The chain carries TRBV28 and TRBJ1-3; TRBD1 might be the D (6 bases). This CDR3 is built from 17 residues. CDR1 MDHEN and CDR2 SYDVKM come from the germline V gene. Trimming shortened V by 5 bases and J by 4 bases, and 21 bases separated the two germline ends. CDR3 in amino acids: CASSPPPDRFLGNTIYF. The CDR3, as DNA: TGTGCCAGCAGTCCTCCCCCTGACAGGTTTCTAGGAAACACCATATATTTT.

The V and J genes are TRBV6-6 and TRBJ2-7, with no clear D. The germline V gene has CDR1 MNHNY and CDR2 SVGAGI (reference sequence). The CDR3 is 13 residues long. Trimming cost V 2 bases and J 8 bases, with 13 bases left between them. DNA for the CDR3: TGTGCCAGCAGTTACCCCCCGGGTAGCAAGCAGTACTTC. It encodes CASSYPPGSKQYF.

The CDR3 DNA sequence: TGTGCCAGCAGTCTTAGCGGGGACTCCTACGAGCAGTACTTC. Protein sequence: CASSLSGDSYEQYF. The V gene is TRBV14, the J gene TRBJ2-7; 8 positions agree with TRBD2. V trimming: 6 bases; J trimming: 0 bases; junction bases outside the gene matches: 4. The CDR3 runs to 14 residues. Per germline, CDR1 SGHDN and CDR2 FVKESK.